A selection of T cell receptor beta chains follows, all from one sample in a study of cytomegalovirus exposure and HLA in healthy donors. Profiled with immunoSEQ multiplex PCR; TCRdb holds only in-frame clones, not every one. The top ten hold more than 0.8% of the sample, which has roughly 200,000 clones, around 89% seen once. Sequenced: PBMCs. The receptors here all came from a woman aged 18 to 35 in good health and CMV-seronegative. Each CDR3 is given with its conserved first and last residue. Each record gives: clone size, D gene, J gene, V gene, CDR3 DNA, CDR3 protein. D genes are given only for firm matches. Some rows mark clone size as missing; the rest say once, few, many or name a class of expanded clone.

. TRBD2 TRBJ2-3 TRBV27 TGTGCCAGCAGCGAAGGACTAGCGGTAAACACAGATACGCAGTATTTT CASSEGLAVNTDTQYF
. . TRBJ1-4 TRBV6-1 TGTGCCAGCAGTCACAGGGAGTATCAAGAAAAACTGTTTTTT CASSHREYQEKLFF
. TRBD1 TRBJ2-2 TRBV9 TGTGCCAGCAGCCGGACAGGGGGGACCGGGGAGCTGTTTTTT CASSRTGGTGELFF
. . TRBJ2-7 TRBV7-8 TGTGCCAGCAGTTATGAAAGTTTAACCTACGAGCAGTACTTC CASSYESLTYEQYF
. TRBD1 TRBJ2-5 TRBV19 TGTGCCAGTAGAGCTCCTCGCCGGGACAGACTCCAAGAGACCCAGTACTTC CASRAPRRDRLQETQYF
few . TRBJ1-5 TRBV10-2 TGCGCCAGCAGTGATGTCGGGGGGAATCAGCCCCAGCATTTT CASSDVGGNQPQHF
few . TRBJ2-1 TRBV11-3 TGTGCCAGCAGCTTAACCCAGCGGAATGAGCAGTTCTTC CASSLTQRNEQFF
. TRBD1 TRBJ1-2 TRBV28 TGTGCCAGCAGTCCAGGACAGGGGCACTATGGCTACACCTTC CASSPGQGHYGYTF
. . TRBJ2-5 TRBV10-3 TGTGCCCCCGGTGGGGCGGACGTAAGAATGGAGACCCAGTACTTC CAPGGADVRMETQYF
. . TRBJ1-1 TRBV7-9 TGTGCCAGCAGCCCTCTTGACAGGAGACCTACTGAAGCTTTCTTT CASSPLDRRPTEAFF
. . TRBJ2-5 TRBV6-5 TGTGCCAGCAGTTATCAGGGGTGGGAGGAGACCCAGTACTTC CASSYQGWEETQYF
. . TRBJ2-5 TRBV7-3 TGTGCCAGCAGCTTATCTGCCCCGGGGGAGACCCAGTACTTC CASSLSAPGETQYF